These T cell receptor beta chains were read from a single sample in a study of T cells in Graves' hyperthyroidism and ophthalmopathy. TCRdb re-called the multiplex PCR reads with MiXCR, one entry per CDR3 protein. The table lists over 450,000 distinct CDR3 sequences, over 15% of them singletons, with around 17% in the top ten. Specimen: blood. These receptors all come from a woman between 18 and 29 years old with Graves' ophthalmopathy. CDR3s include the opening cysteine and the closing phenylalanine or tryptophan.

v_call	j_call	cdr3_aa
TRBV6-1	TRBJ2-7	CASSPLGASYEQYF
TRBV6-2/TRBV6-3	TRBJ2-5	CASTERETQYF
TRBV6-1	TRBJ2-7	CASSRQPGIHEQYF
TRBV11-2	TRBJ2-1	CASSLGRFNEQFF
TRBV19	TRBJ1-1	CASKDRKNTEAFF
TRBV11-1	TRBJ2-1	CASSLPTGNEQFF
TRBV29-1	TRBJ2-6	CSVLVGAAGANVLTF
TRBV7-2	TRBJ2-4	CASSLGAGRENIQYF
TRBV29-1	TRBJ1-2	CSVYRDYGYTF
TRBV7-9	TRBJ2-1	CASDTAGGYNEQFF
TRBV20-1	TRBJ2-2	CSARATSGNTGELFF
TRBV6-1	TRBJ2-4	CASSLWDRFVIAKNIQYF
TRBV4-1	TRBJ2-1	CASSQVTGRNEQFF
TRBV4-1	TRBJ2-1	CASSQDRAGPTYNEQFF
TRBV27	TRBJ2-1	CASSNPVGTIYNEQFF
TRBV5-1	TRBJ2-1	CASSPGQGTYNEQFF
TRBV9	TRBJ2-3	CASSVGGGLAVTDTQFF
TRBV7-8	TRBJ2-7	CASSYGTSGSYEQYF
TRBV4-2	TRBJ1-5	CASSPLGGQGNQPQHF
TRBV5-8	TRBJ2-1	CASSSGLADGIYNEQFF
TRBV29-1	TRBJ2-1	CTAEYNEQFF
TRBV20-1	TRBJ2-1	CSARAVAGRAGDEQFF
TRBV6-1	TRBJ1-1	CARPVGGPEAFF
TRBV4-1	TRBJ1-1	CASSQDWGPRNTEAFF
TRBV6-2/TRBV6-3	TRBJ1-1	CASTIKGGNTEAFF
TRBV6-4	TRBJ1-2	CASSDSTQTYGYTF
TRBV9	TRBJ1-1	CASSPYGRVNTEAFF
TRBV25-1	TRBJ2-6	CASTFTGANVLTF
TRBV28	TRBJ2-5	CASTIAGGETQYF
TRBV19	TRBJ1-1	CASSMDNSGGAFF
TRBV5-4	TRBJ1-2	CASSPPQVGDGYTF
TRBV30	TRBJ2-4	CAWSVGWEEAKNIQYF
TRBV15	TRBJ2-1	CATSRDSLATSNEQFF
TRBV30	TRBJ1-2	CAWSVEGYGYTF
TRBV12-3/TRBV12-4	TRBJ2-4	CASSPHDTGNIQYF
TRBV19	TRBJ1-4	CASSPLTCHSPNEKLFF
TRBV11-2	TRBJ2-4	CASSPETGWDIQYF
TRBV5-6	TRBJ1-2	CASSLVSGGGYTF
TRBV5-6	TRBJ2-2	CASSSIWGVGAGELFF
TRBV12-5	TRBJ2-1	CASAVGAYNEQFF
TRBV20-1	TRBJ2-1	CSAQGIAGGQNEQFF
TRBV3-1	TRBJ2-1	CAGSQVLYNEQFF
TRBV5-8	TRBJ1-2	CASSSSIGRGHGYTF
TRBV27	TRBJ2-1	CASSPLAGSSHNEQFF
TRBV28	TRBJ1-1	CASSPTVNTEAFF
TRBV19	TRBJ1-4	CASTSDRYTRRKLFF